These 27 T cell receptor beta chains share one sample of origin, sequenced in a study of Tregs in tolerant kidney transplant recipients. Here immunoSEQ multiplex PCR was the method, and the copy in TCRdb shows in-frame clones only, minus some. The profile covers under 85,000 clones, with roughly nine tenths appearing a single time and 0.39% taken by the ten largest. The sequenced sample was CD4+ T cells from blood, obtained before the transplant. The receptors were sampled from a human donor who received a combined kidney and bone marrow transplant.

The chain links TRBV2 to TRBJ2-7, with 8 bases that match TRBD2. CDR3 length: 14 residues. The V and J ends lost 3 bases and 6 bases, in that order; junction bases with no gene match: 7. CDR1 is SNHLY, CDR2 FYNNEI, per germline. The DNA of the CDR3 is TGTGCCAGCAGTGAGCGGGAGGAATCCGGCGAGCAGTACTTC. Its protein is CASSEREESGEQYF. The entire variable domain, with the rest obtained from reference TRBV2 and TRBJ2-7, is as follows: EPEVTQTPSHQVTQMGQEVILRCVPISNHLYFYWYRQILGQKVEFLVSFYNNEISEKSEIFDDQFSVERPDGSNFTLKIRSTKLEDSAMYFCASSEREESGEQYFGPGTRLTVT.

This chain joins TRBV15 and TRBJ1-2, with D uncertain. V lost 1 base to trimming and J lost 4 bases, with 7 bases between them. The CDR3 covers 13 residues. Germline CDR1 reads LNHNV; CDR2 reads YYDKDF (reference sequence). The CDR3 bases are TGTGCCACCAGCAGAGTAGGCGGCTATGGCTACACCTTC. Translation gives CATSRVGGYGYTF.

The chain couples TRBV28 to TRBJ1-5; 9 nucleotides match TRBD1. V lost 3 bases, J lost 7 bases, and 16 bases stayed unmatched. This CDR3 is built from 18 residues. The germline V gene has CDR1 MDHEN and CDR2 SYDVKM. The CDR3 DNA sequence: TGTGCCAGCAGTTTGCCCAAAACCGGGACAGGGAATTGGCAGCCCCAGCATTTT. Its translation is CASSLPKTGTGNWQPQHF.

This chain connects TRBV28 to TRBJ2-7; tentatively, D is TRBD2 (6 bases). Trimming took off 6 bases at V and 2 bases at J, with 14 bases between the two ends. CDR1 and CDR2 (germline): MDHEN, SYDVKM. The CDR3 sequence is 14 residues long. The DNA of the CDR3 is TGTGCCAGCAGACAAACCGGGAGTCCCTACGAGCAGTACTTC. It encodes CASRQTGSPYEQYF.

The chain recombines TRBV5-8 with TRBJ2-1; TRBD2 aligns across 10 bases. Germline assignment: CDR1 SGHTS and CDR2 YDEGEE. The CDR3 length is 16 residues. J gave up 9 bases and V 2 bases, and 11 bases lay outside the gene matches. As DNA, the CDR3 is TGTGCCAGCAGCTTTGCTGCGCTAGCGGGAGTGGTTGAGCAGTTCTTC. Translating gives CASSFAALAGVVEQFF. Full variable domain (rest looked up from reference TRBV5-8 and TRBJ2-1): EAGVTQSPTHLIKTRGQQATLRCSPISGHTSVYWYQQALGLGLQFLLWYDEGEERNRGNFPPRFSGRQFPNYSSELNVNALELEDSALYLCASSFAALAGVVEQFFGPGTRLTVL.

The chain carries TRBV7-9 and TRBJ1-4; a weak D match, TRBD1 (6 bases). Germline assignment: CDR1 SEHNR and CDR2 FQNEAQ (reference sequence). The V end was cut by 3 bases, the J end by 1 base, with 15 bases between. The CDR3 totals 17 residues. CDR3 protein: CASSFSTGTKTNEKLFF. The CDR3 region has the DNA TGTGCCAGCAGCTTTAGTACAGGGACCAAAACTAATGAAAAACTGTTTTTT.

V and J are TRBV9 and TRBJ2-3, with D possibly TRBD1 on 6 matching bases. Germline V gives CDR1 SGDLS, CDR2 YYNGEE. V shed 3 bases and J shed 5 bases, with 16 bases lying between them. This CDR3 has 15 amino acids. The CDR3 bases are TGTGCCAGCAGCGCCTCACACAGGGCCGGAGATACGCAGTATTTT. Protein sequence: CASSASHRAGDTQYF. The full variable domain, its missing parts supplied by reference TRBV9 and TRBJ2-3, is DSGVTQTPKHLITATGQRVTLRCSPRSGDLSVYWYQQSLDQGLQFLIQYYNGEERAKGNILERFSAQQFPDLHSELNLSSLELGDSALYFCASSASHRAGDTQYFGPGTRLTVL.

This chain links TRBV6-6 with TRBJ2-7, with 7 bases aligning to TRBD1. Germline CDR1 is MNHNY and CDR2 is SVGAGI (reference sequence). Trimming cost V 5 bases and J 3 bases; bases outside gene matches: 10. There are 15 residues in the CDR3. The CDR3 DNA reads TGTGCCAGCAGTCGGGAACTTACAGGGGACTACGAGCAGTACTTC. As protein: CASSRELTGDYEQYF.

The chain couples TRBV5-5 to TRBJ1-5; a weak D match, TRBD1 (6 bases). The CDR3 totals 15 residues. Trimming removed 4 bases from V and 7 bases from J, with 18 bases in between. Germline loops: CDR1 SGHKS, CDR2 YYEKEE (reference sequence). The CDR3 coding sequence is TGTGCCAGCAGCCTTGACCCCCGGGACATCCAGCCCCAGCATTTT. Its protein is CASSLDPRDIQPQHF.

The rearrangement links TRBV25-1 to TRBJ2-1, with a possible D match to TRBD1 (5 bases). V was trimmed by 2 bases and J by 10 bases, leaving 9 bases between them. The CDR3 is 12 amino acids. Germline-derived CDR1 and CDR2 are MGHDK and SYGVNS. CDR3 amino acids: CASSEGAGEQFF. The CDR3 nucleotides read TGTGCCAGCAGTGAAGGGGCTGGAGAGCAGTTCTTC.

The count of this clone is one. This chain uses TRBV6-6 with TRBJ2-7, with a weak D call TRBD2 (7 bases). This CDR3 comprises 14 residues. V was trimmed by 0 bases and J by 4 bases, leaving 10 bases between them. Germline loops: CDR1 MNHNY, CDR2 SVGAGI (reference sequence). CDR3 amino acids: CASSYSGGPYEQYF. As DNA, the CDR3 is TGTGCCAGCAGTTACTCGGGGGGGCCTTACGAGCAGTACTTC.

The chain recombines TRBV2 with TRBJ1-1; possibly TRBD1 for D (6 bases). The length of the CDR3 is 13 residues. V dropped 4 bases and J dropped 2 bases, with 8 bases sitting between them. Germline-derived CDR1 and CDR2 are SNHLY and FYNNEI. The CDR3 region is CASSVDSNTEAFF. CDR3 DNA sequence: TGTGCCAGCAGTGTGGACAGCAACACTGAAGCTTTCTTT.

The chain uses TRBV5-1 and TRBJ2-7; the D gene is possibly TRBD1 (7 bases). V was clipped by 0 bases and J by 1 base, with 14 bases between them. Germline CDR1 SGHRS, CDR2 YFSETQ. This CDR3 has 16 amino acids. In DNA, the CDR3 is TGCGCCAGCAGCTTGGGGGGGGACAGTCCGTCCTACGAGCAGTACTTC. Amino acids: CASSLGGDSPSYEQYF.

This clone was seen just once. The rearrangement joins TRBV4-1 to TRBJ2-5; D gene unclear. The germline V gene has CDR1 MGHRA and CDR2 YSYEKL. Trimming shortened V by 4 bases and J by 9 bases, and 15 bases separated the two germline ends. The CDR3 extends over 13 amino acids. The CDR3 sequence is CASSRPPNEAQYF. In nucleotides, the CDR3 is TGCGCCAGCAGCCGCCCCCCGAATGAGGCCCAGTACTTC.

The rearrangement links TRBV25-1 to TRBJ2-5; possible D gene TRBD2, 6 bases. The CDR3 contains 13 residues. Germline CDR1 reads MGHDK; CDR2 reads SYGVNS. Trimming removed 7 bases from V and 4 bases from J, with 13 bases in between. The CDR3 reads CASKGLARETQYF. Here the CDR3 DNA reads TGTGCCAGCAAGGGACTCGCCCGAGAGACCCAGTACTTC.

This clone appeared once. This chain connects TRBV4-1 to TRBJ2-1; TRBD2 aligns across 13 bases. The V and J ends lost 4 bases and 9 bases, in that order; junction bases with no gene match: 6. Per germline, CDR1 MGHRA and CDR2 YSYEKL. CDR3 length: 15 residues. The CDR3 loop is CASSPTSGRATEQFF. CDR3 in DNA: TGCGCCAGCAGCCCTACTAGCGGGAGGGCCACTGAGCAGTTCTTC.

The DNA for the CDR3 is TGTGCCAGCAGCCCAGACAGGGGATATACGCAGTATTTT. Translated, it gives CASSPDRGYTQYF. The chain employs TRBV14 and TRBJ2-3; 8 positions match TRBD1. Germline V gene data show CDR1 as SGHDN and CDR2 as FVKESK. The CDR3 runs to 13 residues. Unmatched junction bases numbered 4, after V lost 4 bases and J lost 7 bases.

The rearrangement links TRBV9 to TRBJ2-5; 11 nucleotides match TRBD2. Trimming removed 0 bases from V and 5 bases from J; junction bases left unmatched: 9. This CDR3 has 17 residues. CDR1 and CDR2 from the germline V gene are SGDLS and YYNGEE. CDR3 DNA: TGTGCCAGCAGCGTAGCAATAGCGGGAGGGCCAGGGGAGACCCAGTACTTC. It encodes CASSVAIAGGPGETQYF.

The chain employs TRBV27 and TRBJ1-4; TRBD1 is a possible D gene (6 bases). Germline CDR1 reads MNHEY; CDR2 reads SMNVEV (reference sequence). The CDR3 covers 19 residues. The germline V and J ends were trimmed by 2 bases and 7 bases, with 26 bases remaining between them. CDR3 in amino acids: CASSLRVPEFGGRIEKLFF. CDR3 coding DNA: TGTGCCAGCAGTTTAAGGGTCCCGGAGTTTGGGGGCAGAATTGAAAAACTGTTTTTT.

This rearrangement joins TRBV9 to TRBJ2-7, with TRBD1 matching over 8 bases. The ends lost 4 bases at V and 2 bases at J; junction bases unmatched: 8. The CDR3 contains 15 residues. CDR1 and CDR2 from the germline V gene are SGDLS and YYNGEE. CDR3: CASSPRDRRPYEQYF. The CDR3 region has the DNA TGTGCCAGCAGCCCAAGGGACAGGCGACCCTACGAGCAGTACTTC.

The chain has TRBV18 and TRBJ2-1, with 15 bases lining up with TRBD2. There are 16 residues in the CDR3. J gave up 6 bases and V 3 bases, and 3 bases lay outside the gene matches. From germline, CDR1 is KGHSH and CDR2 LQKENI. The CDR3, as DNA: TGTGCCAGCTCACCCGCGGGACTAGCGGGAGGCAATGAGCAGTTCTTC. This sequence encodes CASSPAGLAGGNEQFF.

This chain links TRBV27 with TRBJ2-7; D is possibly TRBD2 (6 bases). Trimming cost V 2 bases and J 6 bases, with 14 bases left between them. This CDR3 is 14 amino acids long. Germline V gene lookup returns CDR1 MNHEY and CDR2 SMNVEV (reference sequence). The CDR3: CASSLGWEAREQYF. Written as DNA, the CDR3 is TGTGCCAGCAGTTTAGGGTGGGAGGCTCGCGAGCAGTACTTC.

This clone was counted a single time. This rearrangement joins TRBV9 to TRBJ2-1, with 14 bases lining up with TRBD2. The trim removed 0 bases at V and 1 base at J, leaving 6 bases unmatched. The CDR3 runs 19 residues. Germline V CDR1 and CDR2: SGDLS, YYNGEE. CDR3 sequence: CASSVAGTSGSSSYNEQFF. CDR3 bases: TGTGCCAGCAGCGTAGCCGGGACTAGCGGGAGTTCGTCCTACAATGAGCAGTTCTTC.

J is TRBJ2-1 and V is TRBV4-1, with 11 bases matching TRBD2. V trimming: 4 bases; J trimming: 5 bases; junction bases outside the gene matches: 1. This CDR3 contains 14 residues. In germline, CDR1 is MGHRA, CDR2 YSYEKL. In DNA, the CDR3 is TGCGCCAGCAGCCGGGGACTAGCGGACAATGAGCAGTTCTTC. Encoded protein: CASSRGLADNEQFF.

The V call is TRBV30, the J call TRBJ1-3, with TRBD1 as a possible D gene (6 bases). The germline CDR1 and CDR2 sequences are GTSNPN and SVGIG (reference sequence). V gave up 0 bases and J gave up 4 bases, with 7 bases separating them. The CDR3 runs 13 residues. The CDR3: CAWSVQGGNTIYF. The CDR3 DNA follows: TGTGCCTGGAGTGTACAGGGAGGAAACACCATATATTTT.

The chain joins TRBV2 to TRBJ1-2; 7 nucleotides match TRBD1. The trim removed 4 bases at V and 7 bases at J, leaving 6 bases unmatched. There are 13 residues in the CDR3. Looked up from germline, CDR1 is SNHLY and CDR2 is FYNNEI. This CDR3 reads CASSGRGRFGYTF. The CDR3 DNA sequence: TGTGCCAGCAGTGGTAGGGGGCGCTTTGGCTACACCTTC.

The J gene is TRBJ2-1, the V gene TRBV10-3; 12 bases agree with TRBD1. Per germline, CDR1 ENHRY and CDR2 SYGVKD. V shed 3 bases and J 9 bases; nucleotides not matched to a gene: 12. This CDR3 region has 17 residues. The CDR3 region is CAISERAGTGGRGEQFF. CDR3 DNA: TGTGCCATCAGTGAAAGGGCGGGGACAGGGGGCCGGGGTGAGCAGTTCTTC.